Below are 9 T cell receptor beta chains sequenced from a single sample in a study of OX40 agonist ivuxolimab in advanced cancers. Sequencing used immunoSEQ multiplex PCR; TCRdb keeps in-frame clones, though not all of them. The repertoire includes 77,000 or so clones, roughly 90% of them detected once, and about 10% sits in the top ten. The sequencing here drew on CD4+ or CD8+ T cells sorted from blood, taken in a trial of the OX40 agonist ivuxolimab. These receptor sequences come from an adult with an advanced solid tumor such as melanoma, head and neck, liver or kidney cancer.

The chain uses TRBV12-5 and TRBJ2-5, with unresolved D. The CDR3 loop spans 14 amino acids. Deletions cut 6 bases from V and 2 bases from J, with 13 bases between. The germline gives CDR1 LGHNT, CDR2 FRNRAP. CDR3 residues: CASGPDESQETQYF. In DNA form, the CDR3 reads TGTGCTAGTGGCCCCGATGAAAGTCAAGAGACCCAGTACTTC. The complete variable domain, with remaining parts taken from reference TRBV12-5 and TRBJ2-5, reads DARVTQTPRHKVTEMGQEVTMRCQPILGHNTVFWYRQTMMQGLELLAYFRNRAPLDDSGMPKDRFSAEMPDATLATLKIQPSEPRDSAVYFCASGPDESQETQYFGPGTRLLVL.

As to this clone: The same CDR3 also results from other DNA sequences found in this sample. The chain is built from TRBV5-1 and TRBJ2-7; possible D gene TRBD2, 6 bases. Germline CDR1 reads SGHRS; CDR2 reads YFSETQ. The CDR3 is 13 amino acids. Trimming took 4 bases from V and 4 from J, leaving 12 bases between them. CDR3 nucleotide sequence: TGCGCCAGCAGCGCGGGGCTTAGTTACGAGCAGTACTTC. This sequence encodes CASSAGLSYEQYF.

The chain employs TRBV7-9 and TRBJ2-7, with D unresolved. Trimming took 4 bases from V and 7 from J, leaving 8 bases between them. The CDR3 totals 11 residues. The germline V gene has CDR1 SEHNR and CDR2 FQNEAQ (reference sequence). CDR3 bases: TGTGCCAGCAGCTCCCCGTCGGAGCAGTACTTC. Translated: CASSSPSEQYF.

For this clone: Other DNA sequences in the sample encode the same CDR3. The chain employs TRBV9 and TRBJ1-1; 8 bases match TRBD1. This CDR3 contains 13 residues. The V segment lost 4 bases and the J segment 4 bases; nucleotides outside the gene matches: 3. The germline CDR1 and CDR2 sequences are SGDLS and YYNGEE. The CDR3 DNA reads as TGTGCCAGCAGCCCAGGGGGCGGCACTGAAGCTTTCTTT. Translated, it gives CASSPGGGTEAFF.

The rearrangement joins TRBV25-1 to TRBJ1-3; D unresolved. V lost 4 bases, J lost 2 bases, and 15 bases lay in between. Germline V lookup: CDR1 MGHDK, CDR2 SYGVNS. CDR3 length: 16 residues. The CDR3 spells CASSGRQSDPGNTIYF. The CDR3 DNA sequence: TGTGCCAGCAGTGGACGGCAATCAGACCCTGGAAACACCATATATTTT. Combining the CDR3 with reference TRBV25-1 and TRBJ1-3 gives the whole variable domain EADIYQTPRYLVIGTGKKITLECSQTMGHDKMYWYQQDPGMELHLIHYSYGVNSTEKGDLSSESTVSRIRTEHFPLTLESARPSHTSQYLCASSGRQSDPGNTIYFGEGSWLTVV.

The CDR3 sequence is CASTEGYYGYTF. CDR3 DNA: TGTGCCAGTACAGAGGGCTACTATGGCTACACCTTC. J is TRBJ1-2 and V is TRBV19; D call uncertain. CDR1 and CDR2 (germline): LNHDA, SQIVND (reference sequence). The CDR3 extends over 12 amino acids. The V end was cut by 7 bases, the J end by 3 bases, with 9 bases between.

This chain links TRBV14 with TRBJ1-4; 7 bases fit TRBD1. Germline loops: CDR1 SGHDN, CDR2 FVKESK. The CDR3 loop spans 17 amino acids. The V and J ends lost 0 bases and 5 bases, in that order; junction bases with no gene match: 9. The CDR3 is CASSQEEWEQGNEKLFF. The CDR3, as DNA: TGTGCCAGCAGCCAAGAAGAATGGGAACAGGGGAATGAAAAACTGTTTTTT.

The gene calls are TRBV11-2 and TRBJ1-3; D gene unclear. V shed 2 bases and J shed 0 bases, with 8 bases lying between them. CDR3 size: 15 residues. Germline V gene sequence: CDR1 SGHAT, CDR2 FQNNGV. Here the CDR3 reads CASSLFPSSGNTIYF. The CDR3 DNA sequence: TGTGCCAGCAGCTTATTCCCTTCCTCTGGAAACACCATATATTTT. The entire variable domain, with the rest obtained from reference TRBV11-2 and TRBJ1-3, is as follows: EAGVAQSPRYKIIEKRQSVAFWCNPISGHATLYWYQQILGQGPKLLIQFQNNGVVDDSQLPKDRFSAERLKGVDSTLKIQPAKLEDSAVYLCASSLFPSSGNTIYFGEGSWLTVV.

The DNA for the CDR3 is TGTGCCAGCAGCCCGCCTGGGACTAGCGGGGGGCAGGGGGAGACCCAGTACTTC. As protein: CASSPPGTSGGQGETQYF. The chain couples TRBV9 to TRBJ2-5, with TRBD2 identical over 15 bases. Per germline, CDR1 SGDLS and CDR2 YYNGEE. The CDR3 consists of 18 residues. J lost 5 bases, V lost 4 bases, and 12 bases had no gene match.